This T cell receptor beta chain is drawn from a study of blood T cells in healthy people across ages. The ends were cut back, 10 bases at V and 2 bases at J, with 12 bases in the middle. CDR1 MRHNA and CDR2 SNTAGT come from the germline V gene. There are 14 residues in the CDR3. The use of a sample-barcoded 5' primer and a J-beta primer mix characterized a second PCR of about 7 to 12 cycles. TCRdb fed the 5' RACE reads into MiXCR, producing one record per CDR3 protein. The sample holds 1.8 million or so distinct CDR3 sequences, roughly two fifths seen once. This clonotype was observed at least ten times. As yet, its antigen is unknown. Broader study findings: Estimates of total diversity, which came from one million sequenced T cells, were considered to be underestimates.

Source material: blood. This sequence was found in a human donor in good health. This chain uses TRBV6-4 with TRBJ2-6; possible D gene TRBD1, 5 bases. CDR3 region: CATSDRAGANVLTF. In nucleotides, the CDR3 is TGTGCCACCTCCGACAGAGCTGGGGCCAACGTCCTGACTTTC.